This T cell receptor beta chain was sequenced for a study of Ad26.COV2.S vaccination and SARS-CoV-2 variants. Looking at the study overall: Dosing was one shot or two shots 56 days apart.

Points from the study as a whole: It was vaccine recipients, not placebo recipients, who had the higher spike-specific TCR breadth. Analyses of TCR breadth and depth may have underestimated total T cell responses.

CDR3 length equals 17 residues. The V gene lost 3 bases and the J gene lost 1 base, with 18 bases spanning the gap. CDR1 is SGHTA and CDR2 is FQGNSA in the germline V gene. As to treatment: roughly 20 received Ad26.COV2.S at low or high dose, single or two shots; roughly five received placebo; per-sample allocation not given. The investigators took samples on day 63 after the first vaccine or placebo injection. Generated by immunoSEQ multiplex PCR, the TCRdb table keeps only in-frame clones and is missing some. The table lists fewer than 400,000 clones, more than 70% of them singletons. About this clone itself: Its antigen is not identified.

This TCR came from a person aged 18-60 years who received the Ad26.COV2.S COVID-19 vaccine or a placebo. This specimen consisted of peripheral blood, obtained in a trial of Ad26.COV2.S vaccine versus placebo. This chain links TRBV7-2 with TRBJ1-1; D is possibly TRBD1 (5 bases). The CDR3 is CASSFFGGKATNTEAFF. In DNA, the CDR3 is TGTGCCAGCAGCTTCTTCGGGGGGAAGGCGACGAACACTGAAGCTTTCTTT.